The 26 T cell receptor beta chains presented below share a single source sample, sequenced in a study of molecular identifiers for immune sequencing clone quantification. TCRdb re-derived calls from the PCR reads in MiXCR, one entry per CDR3 protein. The table records about 630,000 distinct CDR3 sequences, about 25% of them present only once. The sample consisted of naive CD8+ T cells from blood, with Jurkat cell RNA spiked in. The sample's subset: FACS-sorted CD8+CD4-CCR7+CD45RA+ naive T cells. The receptors derive from a human donor in good health. Some libraries in this study had Jurkat cell RNA spiked in.

This clonotype showed up many times. The CDR3 region is CASSQVVGDLAKNIQYF. CDR3 bases: TGCGCCAGCAGCCAAGTGGTGGGGGATCTAGCCAAAAACATTCAGTACTTC. V usage is TRBV4-1 and J usage is TRBJ2-4; perhaps D is TRBD1 or TRBD2 (5 bases each). Trimming took 1 base from V and 0 from J, leaving 13 bases between them. The CDR3 spans 17 residues. Germline loops: CDR1 MGHRA, CDR2 YSYEKL.

This clonotype has just a few counts. The V and J genes are TRBV10-3 and TRBJ2-1; D possibly uses TRBD1 or TRBD2 (5 bases each). V lost 0 bases and J lost 2, with 11 bases in between. Germline V CDR1 and CDR2: ENHRY, SYGVKD. CDR3 length: 16 amino acids. Here the CDR3 DNA reads TGTGCCATCAGTGAGTCCGGGACCGATACCTACAATGAGCAGTTCTTC. Its protein is CAISESGTDTYNEQFF.

The V and J genes are TRBV30 and TRBJ2-7; 11 positions match TRBD1. Germline CDR1 reads GTSNPN; CDR2 reads SVGIG (reference sequence). The CDR3 is 14 residues long. V shed 3 bases and J 5 bases; nucleotides not matched to a gene: 6. CDR3 region: CAWSPGQGVNEQYF. As DNA, the CDR3 is TGTGCCTGGAGCCCGGGACAGGGGGTCAACGAGCAGTACTTC. Based on the CDR3 plus reference TRBV30 and TRBJ2-7, the full variable domain is SQTIHQWPATLVQPVGSPLSLECTVEGTSNPNLYWYRQAAGRGLQLLFYSVGIGQISSEVPQNLSASRPQDRQFILSSKKLLLSDSGFYLCAWSPGQGVNEQYFGPGTRLTVT.

This clonotype was counted ten times or more. The chain recombines TRBV29-1 with TRBJ2-7; D might be TRBD2 (6 bases). The CDR3 covers 15 residues. V was clipped by 4 bases and J by 3 bases, with 19 bases between them. Germline V gene lookup returns CDR1 SQVTM and CDR2 ANQGSEA. CDR3 protein: CSVGGLPNEGYEQYF. CDR3 coding DNA: TGCAGCGTTGGGGGACTCCCCAATGAGGGCTACGAGCAGTACTTC.

The rearrangement uses TRBV19 and TRBJ1-6; D not resolved. Germline lookup yields CDR1 LNHDA and CDR2 SQIVND (reference sequence). The CDR3 sequence is 14 residues long. V lost 5 bases and J lost 4, with 9 bases in between. As DNA, the CDR3 is TGTGCCAGTAGTCCCGGGGTGTATAATTCACCCCTCCACTTT. This gives the protein CASSPGVYNSPLHF.

This clonotype turned up a few times. J is TRBJ2-2 and V is TRBV15, with D possibly being TRBD2 (6 bases). V was shortened by 0 bases and J by 4 bases, with 15 bases between the two germline ends. The CDR3 extends over 17 amino acids. Germline V gene sequence: CDR1 LNHNV, CDR2 YYDKDF (reference sequence). CDR3 protein: CATSRDNLGGGTGELFF. The CDR3 DNA is TGTGCCACCAGCAGAGATAATTTGGGGGGAGGCACCGGGGAGCTGTTTTTT.

This clonotype was seen only once. Given a much more abundant clone one base away, this may be a read error. V is TRBV11-2 and J is TRBJ2-7; TRBD1 agrees at 7 bases. V lost 5 bases and J lost 7; bases outside the gene matches: 14. CDR1 and CDR2 (germline): SGHAT, FQNNGV. The CDR3 extends over 15 amino acids. This CDR3 is CASSPLPGTAKEQYF. In DNA, the CDR3 is TGTGCCAGCAGCCCCCTACCCGGGACAGCTAAGGAGCAGTACTTC.

This chain uses TRBV5-1 with TRBJ2-7; 7 nucleotides line up with TRBD1. The V gene's germline CDR1 is SGHRS and CDR2 YFSETQ. There are 15 residues in the CDR3. V lost 4 bases to trimming and J lost 2 bases; unmatched junction nucleotides: 9. The CDR3: CASSPRPGQTYEQYF. The CDR3 DNA reads TGCGCCAGCAGCCCCCGGCCGGGACAGACCTACGAGCAGTACTTC. The entire variable domain, with the rest obtained from reference TRBV5-1 and TRBJ2-7, is as follows: KAGVTQTPRYLIKTRGQQVTLSCSPISGHRSVSWYQQTPGQGLQFLFEYFSETQRNKGNFPGRFSGRQFSNSRSEMNVSTLELGDSALYLCASSPRPGQTYEQYFGPGTRLTVT.

This clonotype was seen a handful of times. The rearrangement uses TRBV15 and TRBJ1-4; 9 bases line up with TRBD1. Per the germline V gene, CDR1 is LNHNV and CDR2 is YYDKDF (reference sequence). The CDR3 covers 14 residues. The junction had 7 bases not matched to a gene; V was cut back by 6 bases and J by 8 bases. CDR3 region: CATSSGTGNEKLFF. Written as DNA, the CDR3 is TGTGCCACCAGTTCCGGGACAGGGAACGAAAAACTGTTTTTT.

In this sample, this clonotype turned up many times. The rearrangement uses TRBV29-1 and TRBJ2-2, with D possibly TRBD2 on 6 matching bases. In germline, CDR1 is SQVTM, CDR2 ANQGSEA. The CDR3 has 15 residues. With 2 bases removed from V and 3 bases from J, the gap between germline ends came to 13 bases. CDR3 sequence (DNA): TGCAGCGTTGAATTAGCGGAAAGGTACACCGGGGAGCTGTTTTTT. Residues: CSVELAERYTGELFF.

Regarding this clonotype: With a much larger clone just one base away, this may be a read error. This chain uses TRBV30 with TRBJ1-1; perhaps TRBD1 as D (6 bases). The CDR3 length is 13 residues. CDR1 and CDR2 (germline): GTSNPN, SVGIG (reference sequence). V lost 3 bases and J lost 10, with 18 bases in between. CDR3: CAWSTGRFGGAFF. Here the CDR3 DNA reads TGTGCCTGGAGCACAGGGAGATTTGGTGGAGCTTTCTTT.

This clonotype was seen more than once but under ten times. The chain combines TRBV18 with TRBJ2-2; a weak D match, TRBD2 (5 bases). Deletions cut 10 bases from V and 2 bases from J, with 11 bases between. Per the germline V gene, CDR1 is KGHSH and CDR2 is LQKENI. There are 13 residues in the CDR3. CDR3 residues: CATKRENTGELFF. CDR3 DNA: TGTGCCACCAAGAGGGAAAACACCGGGGAGCTGTTTTTT. Full variable domain (rest looked up from reference TRBV18 and TRBJ2-2): NAGVMQNPRHLVRRRGQEARLRCSPMKGHSHVYWYRQLPEEGLKFMVYLQKENIIDESGMPKERFSAEFPKEGPSILRIQQVVRGDSAAYFCATKRENTGELFFGEGSRLTVL.

This clonotype turned up a few times. The rearrangement links TRBV6-4 to TRBJ1-6, with TRBD1 identical over 8 bases. The CDR3 spans 16 residues. Germline V gene sequence: CDR1 MRHNA, CDR2 SNTAGT. V gave up 6 bases and J gave up 9 bases; unmatched junction bases: 13. CDR3: CASSRPGQGLSSPLHF. The CDR3 coding sequence is TGTGCCAGCAGCCGGCCCGGACAGGGCTTGAGTTCACCCCTCCACTTT.

This clonotype was counted many times. The chain joins TRBV4-2 to TRBJ1-1; perhaps TRBD1 as D (6 bases). CDR1 is LGHNA and CDR2 is YNFKEQ in the germline V gene. V lost 6 bases and J 2 bases, leaving 13 bases between the germline ends. The CDR3 has 14 amino acids. The CDR3 DNA follows: TGTGCCAGCAGTCTTGGACAGTTCAACACTGAAGCTTTCTTT. Its translation is CASSLGQFNTEAFF.

The table lists this clonotype with many counts. The CDR3 DNA is TGTGCCAGCGTGCCCGGACCGGGACAGGGGACCGGGCAGCCCCAGCATTTT. Protein product: CASVPGPGQGTGQPQHF. This chain connects TRBV28 to TRBJ1-5; TRBD1 agrees at 10 bases. The CDR3 length is 17 residues. Germline CDR1 MDHEN, CDR2 SYDVKM. The V and J ends lost 8 bases and 7 bases, in that order; junction bases with no gene match: 17. Variable domain in full (rest from reference TRBV28 and TRBJ1-5): DVKVTQSSRYLVKRTGEKVFLECVQDMDHENMFWYRQDPGLGLRLIYFSYDVKMKEKGDIPEGYSVSREKKERFSLILESASTNQTSMYLCASVPGPGQGTGQPQHFGDGTRLSIL.

V gene TRBV10-2 combines with J gene TRBJ2-1; D is perhaps TRBD1 or TRBD2 (5 bases each). There are 16 residues in the CDR3. The germline V and J ends were trimmed by 10 bases and 0 bases, with 19 bases remaining between them. The germline V gene encodes CDR1 WSHSY and CDR2 SAAADI. CDR3 sequence (DNA): TGCGCCACCTTGCTCACGGGGCCCAGCTCCTACAATGAGCAGTTCTTC. This sequence encodes CATLLTGPSSYNEQFF.

This clonotype was seen more than once but under ten times. V is TRBV24-1 and J is TRBJ2-3; no clear D. The CDR3 totals 16 residues. Germline-derived CDR1 and CDR2 are KGHDR and SFDVKD. V was shortened by 4 bases and J by 0 bases, with 13 bases between the two germline ends. The CDR3 DNA reads TGTGCCACCAGTGACCTGCTCGACTCCAGCACAGATACGCAGTATTTT. This encodes CATSDLLDSSTDTQYF.

Points on this clonotype: This may be a read error: a much more frequent sequence differs by one nucleotide. This chain connects TRBV7-6 to TRBJ2-5; D may be TRBD2 (5 bases). Germline CDR1 is SGHVS and CDR2 is FNYEAQ. This CDR3 is 12 amino acids long. CDR3 sequence (DNA): TGTGCCAGCTCGACGAGCTGGGAGACCCGGTACTTC. Translation: CASSTSWETRYF. The complete variable domain, with remaining parts taken from reference TRBV7-6 and TRBJ2-5, reads GAGVSQSPRYKVTKRGQDVALRCDPISGHVSLYWYRQALGQGPEFLTYFNYEAQQDKSGLPNDRFSAERPEGSISTLTIQRTEQRDSAMYRCASSTSWETRYFGPGTRLLVL.

The V and J genes are TRBV3-1 and TRBJ2-3; the D gene is possibly TRBD2 (6 bases). Trimming took off 4 bases at V and 2 bases at J, with 22 bases between the two ends. This CDR3 has 18 residues. CDR1 LGHDT and CDR2 YNNKEL come from the germline V gene (reference sequence). CDR3 DNA sequence: TGTGCCAGCAGCCTTTTCCCGGTGGGTAGCGGCAACACAGATACGCAGTATTTT. Protein sequence: CASSLFPVGSGNTDTQYF.

This clonotype was detected many times. This chain joins TRBV29-1 and TRBJ2-3, with D maybe TRBD2 (6 bases). Germline CDR1 reads SQVTM; CDR2 reads ANQGSEA. Trimming took off 7 bases at V and 0 bases at J, with 20 bases between the two ends. This CDR3 has 16 residues. CDR3: CSAFFLLASSTDTQYF. The CDR3 coding sequence is TGCAGCGCGTTTTTCCTCCTAGCGTCTAGCACAGATACGCAGTATTTT.

Ten or more counts support this clonotype. This chain connects TRBV12-5 to TRBJ1-1; D is unclear. Deletions cut 0 bases from V and 1 base from J, with 15 bases between. The CDR3 is 17 residues long. Germline V gene lookup returns CDR1 LGHNT and CDR2 FRNRAP. CDR3 in amino acids: CASGLVPSSQRNTEAFF. CDR3 nucleotides: TGTGCTAGTGGTTTGGTACCATCGAGTCAGCGGAACACTGAAGCTTTCTTT.

This sequence joins TRBV4-3 and TRBJ2-1, with D hard to call. The germline V and J ends were trimmed by 5 bases and 2 bases, with 16 bases remaining between them. Germline CDR1 is LGHNA and CDR2 is YSLEER. The CDR3 is 16 amino acids. The CDR3 protein is CASSEMGGEPYNEQFF. The CDR3 DNA reads TGCGCCAGCAGCGAGATGGGTGGAGAACCCTACAATGAGCAGTTCTTC.

The chain links TRBV24-1 to TRBJ2-3, with 7 bases identical to TRBD1. CDR1 and CDR2 from the germline V gene are KGHDR and SFDVKD. With 3 bases clipped from V and 1 base from J, the junction kept 9 bases outside the gene matches. This CDR3 has 17 amino acids. The CDR3 DNA is TGTGCCACCAGTGATATTACAGGGGCCTACGGCACAGATACGCAGTATTTT. Encoded protein: CATSDITGAYGTDTQYF.

The rearrangement links TRBV7-9 to TRBJ2-5; 12 nucleotides line up with TRBD2. There are 15 residues in the CDR3. The V gene end was trimmed by 3 bases and the J gene end by 6 bases; junction bases not matched to a gene: 5. From germline, CDR1 is SEHNR and CDR2 FQNEAQ (reference sequence). This CDR3 reads CASSFGGTSGQTQYF. CDR3 nucleotides: TGTGCCAGCAGCTTTGGCGGGACTAGCGGGCAGACCCAGTACTTC.

This clonotype came up many times. J is TRBJ2-7 and V is TRBV7-2; D gene ambiguous. Trimming pared 1 base from V and 8 bases from J, leaving 12 bases between. This CDR3 is 13 amino acids long. Germline CDR1 is SGHTA and CDR2 is FQGNSA. DNA for the CDR3: TGTGCCAGCAGCTTAGGTCGGCCTGGTCAGCAGTACTTC. This codes for CASSLGRPGQQYF.

This clonotype was detected only a few times. J is TRBJ2-5 and V is TRBV3-1, with no clear D. Between the trimmed V and J ends, which lost 1 base and 3 bases, there was a span of 9 bases. CDR3 length: 14 residues. Germline loops: CDR1 LGHDT, CDR2 YNNKEL (reference sequence). CDR3 DNA: TGTGCCAGCAGCCAAGGTTGGCCGGAAGAGACCCAGTACTTC. Translation: CASSQGWPEETQYF.